Reported below is one T cell receptor (beta chain). The data were produced by immunoSEQ multiplex PCR, yet TCRdb's version contains in-frame clones alone and is incomplete. Here the sample spans about 220,000 clones, about 80% being singletons. Germline loops: CDR1 MNHEY, CDR2 SMNVEV (reference sequence). The CDR3 consists of 18 residues. Trimming removed 2 bases from V and 7 bases from J; junction bases left unmatched: 13. The data are from a study of blood T cell repertoires in COVID-19. This chain links TRBV27 with TRBJ1-6, with 8 bases matching TRBD1. The material sequenced was peripheral blood. The receptor's source is a woman in her 30s who had recovered from COVID-19. In DNA, the CDR3 is TGTGCCAGCAGTTTACGTCCTACCGGACAGGGTCTAAATTCACCCCTCCACTTT. It yields the protein CASSLRPTGQGLNSPLHF.